These 22 T cell receptor beta chains share one sample of origin, sequenced in a study of blood T cell repertoires in COVID-19. TCRdb keeps only in-frame clones here, not all; method: immunoSEQ multiplex PCR. This repertoire shows about 120,000 clones, more than 60% found once; its top ten account for under 3%. Sequenced material: peripheral blood. Every receptor here comes from a man between 65 and 85 years old with acute or convalescent COVID-19.

Only one count was recorded for this clone. The genes are TRBV12-3 or TRBV12-4 and TRBJ1-2; the D gene is possibly TRBD1 (5 bases). The V end was cut by 5 bases, the J end by 5 bases, with 12 bases between. This CDR3 has 13 amino acids. The CDR3 DNA is TGTGCCAGCAGTCGACAGTCCCAATATGGCTACACCTTC. Its protein product is CASSRQSQYGYTF.

This clone has more than one count but fewer than ten. This chain joins TRBV11-2 and TRBJ1-1; 7 bases map to TRBD1. The germline CDR1 and CDR2 sequences are SGHAT and FQNNGV. After removal of 6 bases from V and 2 bases from J, the junction contained 6 bases not matched to a gene. CDR3 size: 14 residues. For the CDR3, the DNA is TGTGCCAGCAGGGATTACAGGGGAAACACTGAAGCTTTCTTT. Amino acid sequence: CASRDYRGNTEAFF.

The DNA of the CDR3 is TGCGCCAGCAGCTCGCACCTCAGGGTTTCTCCGGGAAACACCATATATTTT. Encoded protein: CASSSHLRVSPGNTIYF. The chain has TRBV5-1 and TRBJ1-3; TRBD1 might be the D (5 bases). Germline V gene sequence: CDR1 SGHRS, CDR2 YFSETQ. V lost 3 bases and J lost 4, with 20 bases in between. This CDR3 is 17 amino acids long. Variable domain in full (rest from reference TRBV5-1 and TRBJ1-3): KAGVTQTPRYLIKTRGQQVTLSCSPISGHRSVSWYQQTPGQGLQFLFEYFSETQRNKGNFPGRFSGRQFSNSRSEMNVSTLELGDSALYLCASSSHLRVSPGNTIYFGEGSWLTVV.

CDR3 in DNA: TGTGCCACCAGCAGAGCCCTGGACGGGATCTATGGCTACACCTTC. This sequence encodes CATSRALDGIYGYTF. This chain uses TRBV15 with TRBJ1-2; D unclear. Germline assignment: CDR1 LNHNV and CDR2 YYDKDF (reference sequence). This CDR3 is 15 amino acids long. V was trimmed by 1 base and J by 4 bases, leaving 13 bases between them.

The chain has TRBV12-5 and TRBJ2-3; TRBD1 matches at 7 bases. The V segment lost 1 base and the J segment 0 bases; nucleotides outside the gene matches: 1. The CDR3 covers 15 residues. CDR1 and CDR2 from the germline V gene are LGHNT and FRNRAP. The CDR3 coding sequence is TGTGCTAGTGGTTTGGGGGACAGTAGCACAGATACGCAGTATTTT. It codes for CASGLGDSSTDTQYF.

In this sample, this clone turned up once. The V gene is TRBV4-3, the J gene TRBJ1-2; TRBD1 matches at 9 bases. The germline gives CDR1 LGHNA, CDR2 YSLEER. V lost 6 bases to trimming and J lost 4 bases; unmatched junction nucleotides: 9. This CDR3 is 15 amino acids long. The CDR3 coding sequence is TGCGCCAGCAGTCAGGACAGGGGTTCCTTCTATGGCTACACCTTC. This codes for CASSQDRGSFYGYTF.

The chain combines TRBV5-4 with TRBJ2-3; D possibly corresponds to TRBD2 (7 bases). CDR1 and CDR2 (germline): SGHNT, YYREEE (reference sequence). V lost 4 bases to trimming and J lost 0 bases, with 12 bases between them. This CDR3 has 15 residues. The CDR3 sequence: CASSRGGASTDTQYF. In DNA form, the CDR3 reads TGTGCCAGCAGCCGAGGGGGGGCTAGCACAGATACGCAGTATTTT. The entire variable domain, with the rest obtained from reference TRBV5-4 and TRBJ2-3, is as follows: ETGVTQSPTHLIKTRGQQVTLRCSSQSGHNTVSWYQQALGQGPQFIFQYYREEENGRGNFPPRFSGLQFPNYSSELNVNALELDDSALYLCASSRGGASTDTQYFGPGTRLTVL.

The gene calls are TRBV18 and TRBJ1-1; D gene ambiguous. With 3 bases removed from V and 0 bases from J, the gap between germline ends came to 8 bases. The CDR3 length is 14 residues. Germline V CDR1 and CDR2: KGHSH, LQKENI. The chain's CDR3 is CASSPAQMNTEAFF. CDR3 DNA: TGTGCCAGCTCACCCGCACAGATGAACACTGAAGCTTTCTTT.

The chain combines TRBV7-8 with TRBJ1-3; D may be TRBD1 (5 bases). This CDR3 has 14 residues. Trimming shortened V by 2 bases and J by 9 bases, and 14 bases separated the two germline ends. Germline V gives CDR1 SGHVS, CDR2 FQNEAQ. As DNA, the CDR3 is TGTGCCAGCAGCTTACAAGGGGCGGCCGGCACCATATATTTT. This encodes CASSLQGAAGTIYF.

CDR3 protein: CASSYTGWDQPQHF. CDR3 coding DNA: TGTGCCAGCAGTTACACGGGGTGGGATCAGCCCCAGCATTTT. The J gene is TRBJ1-5, the V gene TRBV6-2 or TRBV6-3; D remains unclear. The germline V gene encodes CDR1 MNHEY and CDR2 SVGEGT. Between the trimmed V and J ends, which lost 2 bases and 5 bases, there was a span of 10 bases. The CDR3 has 14 residues.

The chain uses TRBV19 and TRBJ1-1; D may be TRBD1 (6 bases). The V gene lost 5 bases and the J gene lost 0 bases, with 13 bases spanning the gap. The CDR3 runs to 15 residues. Germline V gene lookup returns CDR1 LNHDA and CDR2 SQIVND (reference sequence). The CDR3 sequence: CASSSRAGVNTEAFF. The CDR3 DNA is TGTGCCAGTAGTTCTAGGGCAGGGGTGAACACTGAAGCTTTCTTT.

In its sample, this clone was seen once. V gene TRBV24-1 combines with J gene TRBJ1-2; 11 bases map to TRBD1. This CDR3 has 17 amino acids. The germline V gene has CDR1 KGHDR and CDR2 SFDVKD. V was pared by 0 bases and J by 9 bases, with 11 bases of the junction left unmatched. CDR3: CATSDLQGQGGAMRYTF. In nucleotides, the CDR3 is TGTGCCACCAGTGATTTGCAGGGACAGGGGGGGGCTATGCGCTACACCTTC.

This rearrangement joins TRBV18 to TRBJ2-3; D unclear. V lost 1 base and J lost 2, with 7 bases in between. Germline V CDR1 and CDR2: KGHSH, LQKENI. CDR3 length: 14 residues. The CDR3 nucleotides are TGTGCCAGCTCACCACTCGACACCACAGATACGCAGTATTTT. Its translation is CASSPLDTTDTQYF.

The chain combines TRBV15 with TRBJ2-7; TRBD1 matches at 11 bases. The germline V gene encodes CDR1 LNHNV and CDR2 YYDKDF (reference sequence). The CDR3 totals 14 residues. Trimming removed 6 bases from V and 1 base from J; junction bases left unmatched: 2. CDR3 bases: TGTGCCACCAGGGGGACAGGGGGGTCCTACGAGCAGTACTTC. The encoded protein is CATRGTGGSYEQYF.

The chain couples TRBV9 to TRBJ2-5; possibly TRBD2 for D (5 bases). Trimming left V 0 bases short and J 2 bases short, with 14 bases between. The germline V gene encodes CDR1 SGDLS and CDR2 YYNGEE. The CDR3 is made up of 16 amino acids. The DNA for the CDR3 is TGTGCCAGCAGCGTAGGGGCATCTCCGGGGCAAGAGACCCAGTACTTC. Its translation: CASSVGASPGQETQYF.

This clone was detected a few times. This sequence joins TRBV6-5 and TRBJ1-2, with 8 bases aligning to TRBD1. The J segment lost 3 bases and the V segment lost 5 bases, leaving 8 bases of the junction unmatched. The CDR3 is 15 amino acids. In germline, CDR1 is MNHEY, CDR2 SVGAGI. The CDR3 bases are TGTGCCAGCAGTCGTCCCGGGACAGGTTACTATGGCTACACCTTC. Translating gives CASSRPGTGYYGYTF.

This sequence joins TRBV6-2 or TRBV6-3 and TRBJ1-3; D ambiguous. Germline-derived CDR1 and CDR2 are MNHEY and SVGEGT. Trimming left V 0 bases short and J 0 bases short, with 6 bases between. The CDR3 loop spans 15 amino acids. The CDR3 reads CASSYSTLSGNTIYF. The CDR3, as DNA: TGTGCCAGCAGTTACTCGACACTCTCTGGAAACACCATATATTTT.

The chain has TRBV27 and TRBJ2-1, with 8 bases identical to TRBD2. From germline, CDR1 is MNHEY and CDR2 SMNVEV (reference sequence). V shed 5 bases and J 4 bases; nucleotides not matched to a gene: 10. The CDR3 consists of 16 residues. CDR3 residues: CASSPLAGINYNEQFF. The CDR3 bases are TGTGCCAGCAGTCCGCTAGCGGGCATCAATTACAATGAGCAGTTCTTC.

The rearrangement joins TRBV5-4 to TRBJ1-2, with 8 bases identical to TRBD1. The CDR3 totals 15 residues. With V trimmed by 4 bases and J by 2 bases, 7 bases remained unmatched. Germline CDR1 and CDR2: SGHNT and YYREEE (reference sequence). This chain's CDR3 is CASSTDRTGNYGYTF. The CDR3 DNA follows: TGTGCCAGCAGCACCGATCGGACAGGGAACTATGGCTACACCTTC.

The J gene is TRBJ2-3, the V gene TRBV5-1; 8 bases fit TRBD1. Unmatched junction bases numbered 4, after V lost 4 bases and J lost 0 bases. The CDR3 has 15 amino acids. Germline CDR1 SGHRS, CDR2 YFSETQ. This chain's CDR3 is CASSGQGPSTDTQYF. CDR3 nucleotide sequence: TGCGCCAGCAGCGGACAGGGCCCTAGCACAGATACGCAGTATTTT.

The chain recombines TRBV18 with TRBJ1-1, with D hard to call. The CDR3 sequence is 13 residues long. Germline V gene lookup returns CDR1 KGHSH and CDR2 LQKENI. The V end lost 3 bases, the J end lost 7 bases, and 12 bases lay between the germline ends. The CDR3 spells CASSPRPRDEAFF. CDR3 sequence (DNA): TGTGCCAGCTCACCCCGGCCGCGGGATGAAGCTTTCTTT.

In its sample, this clone was seen many times. The gene calls are TRBV19 and TRBJ1-4, with unresolved D. The V end was cut by 3 bases, the J end by 8 bases, with 13 bases between. From germline, CDR1 is LNHDA and CDR2 SQIVND (reference sequence). The CDR3 runs to 14 residues. The CDR3 reads CASSIRGGYEKLFF. The DNA for the CDR3 is TGTGCCAGTAGTATCCGCGGAGGGTACGAAAAACTGTTTTTT.